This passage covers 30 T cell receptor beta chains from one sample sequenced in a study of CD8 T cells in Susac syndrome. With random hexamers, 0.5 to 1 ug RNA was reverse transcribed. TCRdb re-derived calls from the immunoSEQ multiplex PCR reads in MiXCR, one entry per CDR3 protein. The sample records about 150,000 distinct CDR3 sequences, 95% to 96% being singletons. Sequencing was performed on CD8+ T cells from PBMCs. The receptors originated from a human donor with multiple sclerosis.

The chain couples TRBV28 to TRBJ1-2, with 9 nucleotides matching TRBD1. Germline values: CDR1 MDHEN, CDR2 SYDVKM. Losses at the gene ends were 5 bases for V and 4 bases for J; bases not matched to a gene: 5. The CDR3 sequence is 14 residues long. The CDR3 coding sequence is TGTGCCAGCAGTCGGGACAGGGAGACCTATGGCTACACCTTC. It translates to CASSRDRETYGYTF.

The CDR3 is CASTFPSSEQFF. The DNA of the CDR3 is TGTGCCAGCACCTTCCCCAGTAGCGAGCAGTTCTTC. V and J are TRBV11-2 and TRBJ2-1; no clear D gene. V was cut by 7 bases and J by 10 bases, with 14 bases left in between. The CDR3 loop spans 12 amino acids. Per the germline V gene, CDR1 is SGHAT and CDR2 is FQNNGV.

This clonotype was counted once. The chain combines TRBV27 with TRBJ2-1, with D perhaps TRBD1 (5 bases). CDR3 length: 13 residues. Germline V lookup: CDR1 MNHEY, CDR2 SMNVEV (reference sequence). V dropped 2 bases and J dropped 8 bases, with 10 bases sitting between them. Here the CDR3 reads CASSLRQTHEQFF. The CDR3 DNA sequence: TGTGCCAGCAGTTTACGACAGACCCATGAGCAGTTCTTC.

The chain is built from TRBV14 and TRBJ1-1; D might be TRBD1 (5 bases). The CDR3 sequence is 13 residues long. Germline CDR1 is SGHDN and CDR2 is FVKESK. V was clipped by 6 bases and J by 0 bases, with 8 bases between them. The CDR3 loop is CASRRQLNTEAFF. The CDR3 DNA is TGTGCCAGCAGACGACAGTTGAACACTGAAGCTTTCTTT. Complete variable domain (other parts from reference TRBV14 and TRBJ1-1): EAGVTQFPSHSVIEKGQTVTLRCDPISGHDNLYWYRRVMGKEIKFLLHFVKESKQDESGMPNNRFLAERTGGTYSTLKVQPAELEDSGVYFCASRRQLNTEAFFGQGTRLTVV.

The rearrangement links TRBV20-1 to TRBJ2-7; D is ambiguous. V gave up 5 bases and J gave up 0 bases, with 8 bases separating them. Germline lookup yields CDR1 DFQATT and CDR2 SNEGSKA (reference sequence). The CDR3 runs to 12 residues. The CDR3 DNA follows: TGCAGTGCTCCCCGCGACTCCTACGAGCAGTACTTC. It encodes CSAPRDSYEQYF.

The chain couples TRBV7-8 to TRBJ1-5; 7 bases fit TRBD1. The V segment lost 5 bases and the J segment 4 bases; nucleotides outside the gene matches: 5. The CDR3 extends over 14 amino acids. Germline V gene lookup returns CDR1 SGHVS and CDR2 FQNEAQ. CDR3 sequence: CASSAGTVNQPQHF. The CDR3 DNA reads TGTGCCAGCAGCGCAGGGACAGTTAATCAGCCCCAGCATTTT.

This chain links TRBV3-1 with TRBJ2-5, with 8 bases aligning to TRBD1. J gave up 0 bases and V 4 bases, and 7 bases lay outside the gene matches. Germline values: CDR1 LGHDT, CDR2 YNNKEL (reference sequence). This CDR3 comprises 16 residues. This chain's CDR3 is CASSRIGQGYQETQYF. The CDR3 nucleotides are TGTGCCAGCAGCCGTATCGGACAGGGTTACCAAGAGACCCAGTACTTC.

In DNA, the CDR3 is TGTGCCAGCAGTTATGGGGACGGATTTTACAATGAGCAGTTCTTC. Translated: CASSYGDGFYNEQFF. The V gene is TRBV12-3 or TRBV12-4, the J gene TRBJ2-1; D tentatively fits TRBD1 or TRBD2 (5 bases each). The CDR3 loop spans 15 amino acids. V was clipped by 4 bases and J by 4 bases, with 14 bases between them.

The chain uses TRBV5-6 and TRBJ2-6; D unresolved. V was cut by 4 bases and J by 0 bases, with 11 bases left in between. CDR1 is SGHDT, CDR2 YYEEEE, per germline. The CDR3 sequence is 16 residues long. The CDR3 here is CASSPDGYSGANVLTF. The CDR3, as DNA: TGTGCCAGCAGCCCGGACGGATACTCTGGGGCCAACGTCCTGACTTTC.

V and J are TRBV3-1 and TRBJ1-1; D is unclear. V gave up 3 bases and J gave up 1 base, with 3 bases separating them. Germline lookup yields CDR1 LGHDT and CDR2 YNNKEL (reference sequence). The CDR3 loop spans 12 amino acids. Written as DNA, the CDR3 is TGTGCCAGCAGCCAGAAGAACACTGAAGCTTTCTTT. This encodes CASSQKNTEAFF.

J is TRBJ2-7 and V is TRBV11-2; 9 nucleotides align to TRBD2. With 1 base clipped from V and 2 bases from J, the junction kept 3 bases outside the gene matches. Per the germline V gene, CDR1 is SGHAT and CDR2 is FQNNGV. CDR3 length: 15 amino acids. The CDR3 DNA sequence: TGTGCCAGCAGCTTAGGTATAGCGGGGGCCTACGAGCAGTACTTC. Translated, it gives CASSLGIAGAYEQYF. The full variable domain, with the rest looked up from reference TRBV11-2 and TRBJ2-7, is EAGVAQSPRYKIIEKRQSVAFWCNPISGHATLYWYQQILGQGPKLLIQFQNNGVVDDSQLPKDRFSAERLKGVDSTLKIQPAKLEDSAVYLCASSLGIAGAYEQYFGPGTRLTVT.

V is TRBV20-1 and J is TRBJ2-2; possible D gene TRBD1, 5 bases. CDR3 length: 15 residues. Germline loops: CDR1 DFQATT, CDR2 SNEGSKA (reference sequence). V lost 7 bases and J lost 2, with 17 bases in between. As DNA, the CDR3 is TGCAGTGGAAATTCTAACCAGGGAAACACCGGGGAGCTGTTTTTT. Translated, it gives CSGNSNQGNTGELFF.

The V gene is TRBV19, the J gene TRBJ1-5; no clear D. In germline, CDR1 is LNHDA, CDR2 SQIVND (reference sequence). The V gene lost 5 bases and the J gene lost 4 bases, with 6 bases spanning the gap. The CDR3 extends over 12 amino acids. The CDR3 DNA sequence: TGTGCCAGTAGTCTTCAAAATCAGCCCCAGCATTTT. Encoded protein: CASSLQNQPQHF. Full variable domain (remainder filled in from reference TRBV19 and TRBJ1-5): DGGITQSPKYLFRKEGQNVTLSCEQNLNHDAMYWYRQDPGQGLRLIYYSQIVNDFQKGDIAEGYSVSREKKESFPLTVTSAQKNPTAFYLCASSLQNQPQHFGDGTRLSIL.

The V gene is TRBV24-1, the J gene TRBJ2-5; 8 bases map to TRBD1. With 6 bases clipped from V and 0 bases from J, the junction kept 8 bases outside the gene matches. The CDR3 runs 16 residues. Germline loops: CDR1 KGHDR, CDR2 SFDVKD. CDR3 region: CATSSGQGPYQETQYF. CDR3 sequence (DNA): TGTGCCACCAGTTCCGGACAGGGACCTTACCAAGAGACCCAGTACTTC.

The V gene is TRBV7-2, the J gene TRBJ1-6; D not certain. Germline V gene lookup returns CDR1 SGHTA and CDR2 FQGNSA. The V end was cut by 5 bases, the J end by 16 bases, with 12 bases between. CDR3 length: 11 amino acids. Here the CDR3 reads CASSHGNQLHF. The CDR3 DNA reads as TGTGCCAGCAGCCACGGGAATCAGCTCCACTTT.

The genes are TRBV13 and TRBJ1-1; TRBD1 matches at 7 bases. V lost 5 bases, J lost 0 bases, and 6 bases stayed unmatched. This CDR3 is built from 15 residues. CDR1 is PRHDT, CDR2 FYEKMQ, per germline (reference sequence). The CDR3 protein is CASSKRQGLNTEAFF. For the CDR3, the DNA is TGTGCCAGCAGCAAACGACAGGGCCTGAACACTGAAGCTTTCTTT.

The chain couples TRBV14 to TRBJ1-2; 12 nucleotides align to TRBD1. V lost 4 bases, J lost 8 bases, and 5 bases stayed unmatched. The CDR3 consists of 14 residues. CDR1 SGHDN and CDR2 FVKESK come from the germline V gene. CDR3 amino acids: CASSLGQGAIGYTF. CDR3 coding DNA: TGTGCCAGCAGCCTGGGACAGGGGGCAATCGGCTACACCTTC.

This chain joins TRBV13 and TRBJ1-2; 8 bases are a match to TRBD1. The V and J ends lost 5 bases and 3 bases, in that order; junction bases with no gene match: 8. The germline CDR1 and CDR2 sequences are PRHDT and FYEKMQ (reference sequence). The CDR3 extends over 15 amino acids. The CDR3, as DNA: TGTGCCAGCAGCCCCGGACAGGGATGGGACTATGGCTACACCTTC. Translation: CASSPGQGWDYGYTF.

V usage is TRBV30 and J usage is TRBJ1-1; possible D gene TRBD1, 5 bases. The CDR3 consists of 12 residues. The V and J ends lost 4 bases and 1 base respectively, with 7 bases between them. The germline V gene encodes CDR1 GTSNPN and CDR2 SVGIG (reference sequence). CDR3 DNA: TGTGCCTGGAATGGGGCGAACACTGAAGCTTTCTTT. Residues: CAWNGANTEAFF.

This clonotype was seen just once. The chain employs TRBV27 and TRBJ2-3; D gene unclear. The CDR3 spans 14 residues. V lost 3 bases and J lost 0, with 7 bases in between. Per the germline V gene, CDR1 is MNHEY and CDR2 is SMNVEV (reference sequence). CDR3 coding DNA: TGTGCCAGCAGTTTTACGGCTAGCACAGATACGCAGTATTTT. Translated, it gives CASSFTASTDTQYF.

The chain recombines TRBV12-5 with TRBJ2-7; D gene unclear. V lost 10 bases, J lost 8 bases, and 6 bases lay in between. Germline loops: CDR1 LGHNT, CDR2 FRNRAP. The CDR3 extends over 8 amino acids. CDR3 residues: CANQKQYV. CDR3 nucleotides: TGTGCTAACCAAAAGCAGTACGTC.

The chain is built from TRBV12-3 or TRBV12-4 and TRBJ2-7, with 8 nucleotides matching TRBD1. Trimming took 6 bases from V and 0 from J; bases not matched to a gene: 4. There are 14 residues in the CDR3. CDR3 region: CASSTGTGSYEQYF. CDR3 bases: TGTGCCAGCAGCACCGGGACAGGCTCCTACGAGCAGTACTTC.

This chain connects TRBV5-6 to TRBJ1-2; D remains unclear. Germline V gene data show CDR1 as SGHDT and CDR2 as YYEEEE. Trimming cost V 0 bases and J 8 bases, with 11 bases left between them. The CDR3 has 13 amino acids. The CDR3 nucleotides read TGTGCCAGCAGCTTGGAAGAGTCCGGGGGCTACACCTTC. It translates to CASSLEESGGYTF.

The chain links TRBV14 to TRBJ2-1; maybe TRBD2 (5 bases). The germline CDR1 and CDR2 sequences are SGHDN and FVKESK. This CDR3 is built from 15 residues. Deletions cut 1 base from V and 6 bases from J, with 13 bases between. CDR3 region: CASSQAQRYFNEQFF. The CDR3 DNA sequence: TGTGCCAGCAGCCAAGCCCAGCGGTATTTCAATGAGCAGTTCTTC.

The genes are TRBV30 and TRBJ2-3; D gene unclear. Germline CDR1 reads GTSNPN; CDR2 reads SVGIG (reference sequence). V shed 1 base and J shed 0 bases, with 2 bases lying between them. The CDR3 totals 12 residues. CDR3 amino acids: CAWSASTDTQYF. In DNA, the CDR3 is TGTGCCTGGAGTGCCAGCACAGATACGCAGTATTTT.

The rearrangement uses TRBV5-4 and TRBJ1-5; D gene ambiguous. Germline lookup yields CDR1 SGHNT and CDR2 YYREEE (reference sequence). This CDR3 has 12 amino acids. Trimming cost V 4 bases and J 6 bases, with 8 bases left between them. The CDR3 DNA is TGTGCCAGCAGCCAGGATGGTCAGCCCCAGCATTTT. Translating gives CASSQDGQPQHF.

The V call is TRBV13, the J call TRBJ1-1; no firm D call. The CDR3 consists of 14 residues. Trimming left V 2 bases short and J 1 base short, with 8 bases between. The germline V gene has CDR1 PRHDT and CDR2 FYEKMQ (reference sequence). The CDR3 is CASSLIGRNTEAFF. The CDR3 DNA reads TGTGCCAGCAGCTTAATAGGCAGGAACACTGAAGCTTTCTTT.

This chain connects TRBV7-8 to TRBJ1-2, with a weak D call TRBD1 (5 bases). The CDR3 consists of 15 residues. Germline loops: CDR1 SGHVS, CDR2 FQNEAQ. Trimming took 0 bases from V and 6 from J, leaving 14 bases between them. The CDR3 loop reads CASSLAPGVSDGYTF. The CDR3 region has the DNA TGTGCCAGCAGCTTAGCGCCGGGGGTTTCGGATGGCTACACCTTC.

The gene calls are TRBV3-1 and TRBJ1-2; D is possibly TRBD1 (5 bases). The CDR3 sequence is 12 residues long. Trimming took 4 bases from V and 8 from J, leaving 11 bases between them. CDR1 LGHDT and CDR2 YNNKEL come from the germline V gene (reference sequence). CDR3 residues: CASSLRAAGYTF. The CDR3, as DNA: TGTGCCAGCAGCCTCAGGGCGGCGGGCTACACCTTC.

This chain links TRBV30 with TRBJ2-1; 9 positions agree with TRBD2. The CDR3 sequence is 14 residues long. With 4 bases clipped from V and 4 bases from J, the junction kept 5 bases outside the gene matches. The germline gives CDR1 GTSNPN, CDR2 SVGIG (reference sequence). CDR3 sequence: CAWKSSGAYNEQFF. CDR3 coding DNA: TGTGCCTGGAAATCTAGCGGGGCTTACAATGAGCAGTTCTTC.